A selection of T cell receptor beta chains follows, all from one sample in a study of T-cell reconstitution after alpha-beta-depleted transplantation in children. TCRdb re-called the PCR reads through MiXCR, storing one row per CDR3 protein. The repertoire holds about 980,000 distinct CDR3 sequences, with about 29% as singletons. This material consisted of PBMCs, mostly from graft donor cells, taken 360 days after TCRalphabeta/CD19-depleted stem cell transplant. The receptors here all came from a boy younger than two who had a stem cell transplant for SCID, so the T cells may come from the graft donor. The CDR3 runs from the conserved cysteine through the conserved F or W. The D gene is left open where the match is weak. For some rows the clone size is stated as once, few or many, or as a class when expanded; others skip it.

J gene | D gene | clone size | V gene | CDR3 protein | CDR3 DNA
TRBJ1-1 | . | . | TRBV5-1 | CASSLGVSGVRDTEAFF | TGCGCCAGCAGCTTGGGGGTATCAGGGGTACGGGACACTGAAGCTTTCTTT
TRBJ2-2 | . | . | TRBV12-3/TRBV12-4 | CASSLRDPANTGELFF | TGTGCCAGCAGCCTCCGGGACCCAGCGAACACCGGGGAGCTGTTTTTT
TRBJ2-5 | . | . | TRBV29-1 | CSAPDRNLETQYF | TGCAGCGCCCCAGACAGAAACCTAGAGACCCAGTACTTC
TRBJ2-7 | TRBD2 | . | TRBV4-2 | CASSQPLLAGRVYEQYF | TGTGCCAGCAGCCAACCGCTGTTAGCGGGGAGAGTCTACGAGCAGTACTTC
TRBJ1-2 | . | . | TRBV4-1 | CASSQQPNYGYTF | TGCGCCAGCAGCCAACAGCCTAACTATGGCTACACCTTC
TRBJ2-2 | . | . | TRBV6-1 | CASSVGPIAGELFF | TGTGCCAGCAGCGTGGGCCCCATCGCCGGGGAGCTGTTTTTT
TRBJ2-3 | . | once | TRBV20-1 | CSARGGAIPDTQYF | TGCAGTGCTAGAGGGGGGGCCATACCAGATACGCAGTATTTT
TRBJ1-1 | TRBD1 | few | TRBV11-2 | CASRPWQGGPEAFF | TGTGCCAGCAGACCCTGGCAGGGGGGCCCCGAAGCTTTCTTT
TRBJ1-5 | . | few | TRBV6-2/TRBV6-3 | CASTDQLPLTSGQPQHF | TGTGCCAGCACAGATCAGCTCCCCTTGACGTCGGGTCAGCCCCAGCATTTT
TRBJ1-5 | . | . | TRBV6-5 | CASSYSGEVNQPQHF | TGTGCCAGCAGTTACTCGGGGGAGGTCAATCAGCCCCAGCATTTT
TRBJ2-1 | . | . | TRBV2 | CASSNRVKVYNEQFF | TGTGCCAGCAGTAACAGGGTGAAGGTCTACAATGAGCAGTTCTTC
TRBJ2-3 | . | . | TRBV15 | CATSREDNVGDTQYF | TGTGCCACCAGCAGAGAAGACAACGTGGGGGATACGCAGTATTTT
TRBJ1-5 | . | . | TRBV2 | CATGDWGESNQPQHF | TGTGCCACCGGGGACTGGGGGGAAAGCAATCAGCCCCAGCATTTT
TRBJ2-3 | . | many | TRBV5-1 | CASRIIDTQYF | TGCGCCAGCAGAATAATCGATACGCAGTATTTT
TRBJ2-1 | . | . | TRBV12-3/TRBV12-4 | CASSTALAYNEQFF | TGTGCCAGCAGTACGGCCCTTGCCTACAATGAGCAGTTCTTC
TRBJ1-1 | TRBD1 | . | TRBV7-4 | CASSLGTGSRTEAFF | TGTGCCAGCAGCTTAGGGACAGGGAGTCGGACTGAAGCTTTCTTT
TRBJ1-1 | . | few | TRBV20-1 | CSARGGKTEAFF | TGCAGTGCTAGAGGAGGGAAGACTGAAGCTTTCTTT
TRBJ1-3 | . | few | TRBV28 | CALGVRAGNTIYF | TGTGCCTTGGGGGTTCGAGCTGGAAACACCATATATTTT
TRBJ2-3 | . | few | TRBV20-1 | CSATLGTKRTDTQYF | TGCAGTGCTACACTAGGAACCAAACGCACAGATACGCAGTATTTT
TRBJ1-1 | TRBD1 | . | TRBV20-1 | CSARLTGVAEAFF | TGCAGTGCTCGCCTTACAGGGGTGGCTGAAGCTTTCTTT
TRBJ2-3 | . | many | TRBV5-1 | CASSLVLASTDTQYF | TGCGCCAGCAGCTTGGTTCTAGCCAGCACAGATACGCAGTATTTT
TRBJ2-2 | TRBD2 | . | TRBV7-2 | CASSFWRGASTGELFF | TGTGCCAGCAGCTTTTGGCGGGGGGCGAGCACCGGGGAGCTGTTTTTT
TRBJ2-7 | . | few | TRBV6-2/TRBV6-3 | CASSYYSSYEQYF | TGTGCCAGCAGTTACTACAGCTCCTACGAGCAGTACTTC
TRBJ2-7 | TRBD2 | . | TRBV20-1 | CSARDPPTSGGAYEQYF | TGCAGTGCTAGAGATCCCCCCACTAGCGGGGGGGCCTACGAGCAGTACTTC
TRBJ2-1 | TRBD2 | few | TRBV6-5 | CASSYWSGGGANEQFF | TGTGCCAGCAGTTACTGGTCAGGCGGGGGGGCCAATGAGCAGTTCTTC
TRBJ1-3 | . | . | TRBV6-1 | CASSERNPGNTIYF | TGTGCCAGCAGTGAGAGGAACCCTGGAAACACCATATATTTT
TRBJ1-2 | TRBD1 | few | TRBV29-1 | CSVSQGTYGYTF | TGCAGCGTTTCACAGGGGACCTATGGCTACACCTTC
TRBJ1-4 | . | . | TRBV20-1 | CSARIRDGEKLFF | TGCAGTGCTCGGATCCGGGACGGTGAAAAACTGTTTTTT
TRBJ1-2 | . | few | TRBV5-1 | CASSFEGRQLYGYTF | TGCGCCAGCAGCTTCGAAGGCAGGCAGCTCTATGGCTACACCTTC
TRBJ2-7 | . | . | TRBV20-1 | CSARRAQHPYEQYF | TGCAGTGCTAGAAGGGCCCAGCACCCCTACGAGCAGTACTTC
TRBJ1-1 | . | . | TRBV5-1 | CASSLRVLTEAFF | TGCGCCAGCAGCCTCCGGGTCCTCACTGAAGCTTTCTTT
TRBJ2-2 | . | . | TRBV5-5 | CASSLGQLSTGELFF | TGTGCCAGCAGCTTGGGGCAGCTAAGCACCGGGGAGCTGTTTTTT
TRBJ2-7 | . | . | TRBV7-2 | CASSLDNGSYEQYF | TGTGCCAGCAGCTTAGACAACGGCTCCTACGAGCAGTACTTC
TRBJ1-2 | . | . | TRBV6-2/TRBV6-3 | CASSHATTGLVVRGYTF | TGTGCCAGCAGCCACGCTACGACAGGATTGGTCGTTCGCGGCTACACCTTC
TRBJ2-1 | TRBD2 | few | TRBV5-8 | CASRAGTSGESYNEQFF | TGTGCCAGCAGGGCCGGGACTAGCGGGGAATCCTACAATGAGCAGTTCTTC
TRBJ2-7 | . | . | TRBV12-3/TRBV12-4 | CASSLIGRGRWQYF | TGTGCCAGCAGTTTAATTGGCCGGGGGCGCTGGCAGTACTTC
TRBJ2-7 | TRBD2 | few | TRBV27 | CASSLWFPSGGFDTYEQYF | TGTGCCAGCAGTTTATGGTTCCCTAGCGGGGGCTTCGATACCTACGAGCAGTACTTC
TRBJ2-7 | . | . | TRBV7-2 | CASSLAVQNYEQYF | TGTGCCAGCAGCTTAGCGGTGCAAAACTACGAGCAGTACTTC
TRBJ1-1 | . | few | TRBV10-3 | CAISQGTLNTEAFF | TGTGCCATCAGTCAGGGCACTTTGAACACTGAAGCTTTCTTT
TRBJ1-2 | TRBD1 | . | TRBV4-1 | CASSQGSGQGARGYTF | TGCGCCAGCAGCCAAGGATCGGGACAGGGGGCCAGGGGCTACACCTTC
TRBJ2-3 | . | few | TRBV2 | CAGTGGGGTDTQYF | TGTGCCGGGACGGGCGGAGGAGGCACAGATACGCAGTATTTT
TRBJ1-5 | TRBD1 | . | TRBV2 | CASSEAVQGAESNQPQHF | TGTGCCAGCAGTGAAGCGGTGCAGGGGGCGGAAAGCAATCAGCCCCAGCATTTT
TRBJ2-3 | . | . | TRBV3-1 | CASSPEPASLPSTDTQYF | TGTGCCAGCAGCCCGGAACCAGCTAGCTTGCCGAGCACAGATACGCAGTATTTT
TRBJ2-3 | TRBD1 | . | TRBV7-9 | CASSLAGDSSTDTQYF | TGTGCCAGCAGCTTAGCGGGGGACAGTAGCACAGATACGCAGTATTTT
TRBJ2-1 | . | . | TRBV12-3/TRBV12-4 | CASTVGRFNNEQFF | TGTGCCAGCACCGTCGGCAGGTTCAACAATGAGCAGTTCTTC
TRBJ2-3 | . | few | TRBV2 | CASNLLGGGDTQYF | TGTGCCAGCAATCTCCTGGGCGGCGGGGATACGCAGTATTTT
TRBJ2-7 | . | few | TRBV4-2 | CASSQPRGLYEQYF | TGTGCCAGCAGCCAACCCCGGGGATTGTACGAGCAGTACTTC
TRBJ2-1 | . | . | TRBV24-1 | CATKDTGRGGEQFF | TGTGCCACCAAGGACACGGGCCGGGGAGGTGAGCAGTTCTTC
TRBJ2-5 | . | few | TRBV7-2 | CASSLWYNTGRQETQYF | TGTGCCAGCAGCTTATGGTATAATACAGGGAGACAAGAGACCCAGTACTTC
TRBJ2-1 | . | few | TRBV7-9 | CASRSLLNEQFF | TGTGCCAGCAGGTCATTACTTAATGAGCAGTTCTTC
TRBJ2-2 | . | . | TRBV7-2 | CASSLAGRLQGGGELFF | TGTGCCAGCAGCTTAGCGGGGAGACTACAGGGTGGCGGGGAGCTGTTTTTT
TRBJ2-7 | TRBD1 | many | TRBV9 | CASSLGQGSDEQYF | TGTGCCAGCAGCCTTGGACAGGGGAGCGACGAGCAGTACTTC
TRBJ1-1 | . | few | TRBV29-1 | CSVRGSGTEAFF | TGCAGCGTCCGGGGCTCGGGAACTGAAGCTTTCTTT